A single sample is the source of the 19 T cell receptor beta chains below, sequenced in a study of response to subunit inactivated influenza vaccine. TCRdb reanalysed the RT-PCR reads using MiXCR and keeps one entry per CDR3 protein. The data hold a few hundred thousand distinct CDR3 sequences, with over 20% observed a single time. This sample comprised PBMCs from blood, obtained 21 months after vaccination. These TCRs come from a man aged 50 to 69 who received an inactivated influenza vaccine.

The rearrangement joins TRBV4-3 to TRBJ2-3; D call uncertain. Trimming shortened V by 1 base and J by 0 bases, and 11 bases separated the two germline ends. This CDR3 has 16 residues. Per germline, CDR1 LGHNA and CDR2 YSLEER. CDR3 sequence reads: CASSQGTLPSTDTQYF. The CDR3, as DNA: TGCGCCAGCAGCCAAGGAACGCTTCCTAGCACAGATACGCAGTATTTT.

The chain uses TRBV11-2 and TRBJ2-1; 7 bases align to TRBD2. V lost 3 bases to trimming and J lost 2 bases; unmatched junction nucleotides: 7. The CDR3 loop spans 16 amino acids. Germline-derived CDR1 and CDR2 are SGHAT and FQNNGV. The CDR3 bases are TGTGCCAGCAGCTTGCGGGGGACGTCGACCTACAATGAGCAGTTCTTC. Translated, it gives CASSLRGTSTYNEQFF.

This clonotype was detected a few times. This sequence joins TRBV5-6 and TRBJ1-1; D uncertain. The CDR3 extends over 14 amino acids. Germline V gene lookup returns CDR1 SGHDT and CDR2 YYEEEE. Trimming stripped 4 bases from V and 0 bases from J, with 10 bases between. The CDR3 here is CASSLEMVNTEAFF. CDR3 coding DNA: TGTGCCAGCAGCCTTGAAATGGTGAACACTGAAGCTTTCTTT. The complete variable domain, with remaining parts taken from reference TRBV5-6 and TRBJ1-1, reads DAGVTQSPTHLIKTRGQQVTLRCSPKSGHDTVSWYQQALGQGPQFIFQYYEEEERQRGNFPDRFSGHQFPNYSSELNVNALLLGDSALYLCASSLEMVNTEAFFGQGTRLTVV.

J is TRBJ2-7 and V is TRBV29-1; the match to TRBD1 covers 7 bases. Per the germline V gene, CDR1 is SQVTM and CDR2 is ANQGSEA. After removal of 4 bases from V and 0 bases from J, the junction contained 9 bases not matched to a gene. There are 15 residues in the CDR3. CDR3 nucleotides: TGCAGCGTTGGGGCCCCAGGGACAGACTCCTACGAGCAGTACTTC. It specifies CSVGAPGTDSYEQYF.

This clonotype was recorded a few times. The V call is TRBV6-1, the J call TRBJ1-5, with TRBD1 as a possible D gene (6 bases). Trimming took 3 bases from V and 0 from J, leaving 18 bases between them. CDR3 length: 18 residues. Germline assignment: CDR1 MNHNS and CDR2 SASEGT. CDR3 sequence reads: CASSDYGGSGGSNQPQHF. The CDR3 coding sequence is TGTGCCAGCAGTGATTACGGGGGCTCGGGTGGTAGCAATCAGCCCCAGCATTTT.

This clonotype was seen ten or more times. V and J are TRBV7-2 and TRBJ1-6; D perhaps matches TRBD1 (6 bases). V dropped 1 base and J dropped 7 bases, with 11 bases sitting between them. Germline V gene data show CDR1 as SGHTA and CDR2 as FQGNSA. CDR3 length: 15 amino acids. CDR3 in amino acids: CASSLEDSTNSPLHF. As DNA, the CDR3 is TGTGCCAGCAGCTTAGAGGACAGCACCAATTCACCCCTCCACTTT.

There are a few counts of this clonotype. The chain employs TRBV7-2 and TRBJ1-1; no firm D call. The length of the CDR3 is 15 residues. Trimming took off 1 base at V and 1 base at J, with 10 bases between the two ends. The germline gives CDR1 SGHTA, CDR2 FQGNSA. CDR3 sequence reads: CASSLEGRRNTEAFF. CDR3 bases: TGTGCCAGCAGCTTAGAGGGCAGGAGGAACACTGAAGCTTTCTTT.

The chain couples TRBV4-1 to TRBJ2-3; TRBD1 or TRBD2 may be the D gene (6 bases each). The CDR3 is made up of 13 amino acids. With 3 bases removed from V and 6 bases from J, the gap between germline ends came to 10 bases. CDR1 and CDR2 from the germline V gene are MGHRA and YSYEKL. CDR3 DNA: TGCGCCAGCAGCCAGGGGGGCAAGGATACGCAGTATTTT. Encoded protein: CASSQGGKDTQYF.

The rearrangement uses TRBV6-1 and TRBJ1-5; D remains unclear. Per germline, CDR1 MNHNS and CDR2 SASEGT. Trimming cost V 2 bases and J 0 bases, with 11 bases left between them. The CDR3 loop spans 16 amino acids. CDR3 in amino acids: CASSEIWEHSNQPQHF. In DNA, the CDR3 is TGTGCCAGCAGTGAAATATGGGAACATAGCAATCAGCCCCAGCATTTT.

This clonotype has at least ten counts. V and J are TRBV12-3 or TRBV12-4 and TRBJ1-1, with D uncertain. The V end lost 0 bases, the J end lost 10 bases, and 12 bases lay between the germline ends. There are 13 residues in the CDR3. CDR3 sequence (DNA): TGTGCCAGCAGTTTAGCGACCCCGTTGGGAGCTTTCTTT. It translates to CASSLATPLGAFF.

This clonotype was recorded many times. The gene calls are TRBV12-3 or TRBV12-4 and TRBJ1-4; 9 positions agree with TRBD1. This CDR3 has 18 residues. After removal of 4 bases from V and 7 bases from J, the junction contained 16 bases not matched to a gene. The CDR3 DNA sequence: TGTGCCAGCAGTTCCGGACAGGGGCTCCTTCAGGGGGTTGAAAAACTGTTTTTT. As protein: CASSSGQGLLQGVEKLFF.

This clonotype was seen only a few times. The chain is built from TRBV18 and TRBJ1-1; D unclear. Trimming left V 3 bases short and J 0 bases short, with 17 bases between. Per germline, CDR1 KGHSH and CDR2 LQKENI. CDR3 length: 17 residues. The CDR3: CASSPTTTRIMNTEAFF. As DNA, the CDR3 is TGTGCCAGCTCACCTACAACAACACGAATCATGAACACTGAAGCTTTCTTT.

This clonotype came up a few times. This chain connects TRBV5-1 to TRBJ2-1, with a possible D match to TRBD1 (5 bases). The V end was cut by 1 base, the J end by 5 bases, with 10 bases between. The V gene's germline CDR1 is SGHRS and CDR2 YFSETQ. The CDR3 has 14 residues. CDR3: CASSLSPGNNEQFF. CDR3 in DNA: TGCGCCAGCAGCTTGTCCCCAGGGAACAATGAGCAGTTCTTC.

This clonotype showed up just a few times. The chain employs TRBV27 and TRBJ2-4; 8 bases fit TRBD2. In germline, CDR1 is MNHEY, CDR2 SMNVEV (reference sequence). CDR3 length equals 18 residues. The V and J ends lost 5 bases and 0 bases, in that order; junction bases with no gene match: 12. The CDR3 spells CASSLFGGAYVAKNIQYF. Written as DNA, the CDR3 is TGTGCCAGCAGTCTGTTCGGGGGGGCGTACGTAGCCAAAAACATTCAGTACTTC.

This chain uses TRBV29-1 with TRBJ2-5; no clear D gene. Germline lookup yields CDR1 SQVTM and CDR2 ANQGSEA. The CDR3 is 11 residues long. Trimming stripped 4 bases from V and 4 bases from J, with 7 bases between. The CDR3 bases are TGCAGCGTTGCCGCGGCAGAGACCCAGTACTTC. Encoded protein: CSVAAAETQYF.

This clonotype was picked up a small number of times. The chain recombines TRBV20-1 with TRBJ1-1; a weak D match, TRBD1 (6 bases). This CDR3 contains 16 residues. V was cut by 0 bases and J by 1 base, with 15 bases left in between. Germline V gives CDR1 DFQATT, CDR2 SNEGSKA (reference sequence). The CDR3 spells CSARDGRGLANTEAFF. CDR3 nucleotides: TGCAGTGCTAGAGACGGCAGGGGATTGGCGAACACTGAAGCTTTCTTT.

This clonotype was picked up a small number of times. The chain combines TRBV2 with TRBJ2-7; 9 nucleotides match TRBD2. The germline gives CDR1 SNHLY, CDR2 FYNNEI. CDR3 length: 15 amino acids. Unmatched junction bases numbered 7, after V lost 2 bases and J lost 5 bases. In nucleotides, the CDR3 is TGTGCCAGCAGTGAAATCGGTCTAGCGGGGAACGAGCAGTACTTC. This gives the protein CASSEIGLAGNEQYF.

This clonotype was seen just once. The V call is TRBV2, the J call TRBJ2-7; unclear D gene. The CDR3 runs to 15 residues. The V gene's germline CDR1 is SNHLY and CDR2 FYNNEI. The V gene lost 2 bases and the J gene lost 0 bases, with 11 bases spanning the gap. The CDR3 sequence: CASSEISRSSYEQYF. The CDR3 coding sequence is TGTGCCAGCAGTGAAATCTCGAGGAGCTCCTACGAGCAGTACTTC.

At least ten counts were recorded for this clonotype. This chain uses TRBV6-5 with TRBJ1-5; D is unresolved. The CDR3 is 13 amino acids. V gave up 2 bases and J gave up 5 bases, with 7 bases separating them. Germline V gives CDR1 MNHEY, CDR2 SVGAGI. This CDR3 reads CASSYQEYQPQHF. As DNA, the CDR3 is TGTGCCAGCAGTTACCAAGAATATCAGCCCCAGCATTTT.